The 9 T cell receptor beta chains in this list originate from one sample, sequenced in a study of cytomegalovirus exposure and HLA in healthy donors. With 60 Vbeta and 13 Jbeta primers, the PCR was carried out. The table came from immunoSEQ multiplex PCR; TCRdb's copy has only in-frame clones and leaves some out. Here the sample spans some 200,000 clones, 82% being singletons. Specimen: PBMCs. The receptors here all came from a woman aged 35 to 49 in good health and CMV-seronegative.

This chain joins TRBV27 and TRBJ2-7, with D possibly being TRBD2 (7 bases). Germline V lookup: CDR1 MNHEY, CDR2 SMNVEV (reference sequence). V was cut by 2 bases and J by 3 bases, with 14 bases left in between. The length of the CDR3 is 15 residues. As DNA, the CDR3 is TGTGCCAGCAGTTTAGCGGGGGCCTGGGACTACGAGCAGTACTTC. It yields the protein CASSLAGAWDYEQYF.

This clone came up a few times. The chain recombines TRBV27 with TRBJ1-2; D ambiguous. The CDR3 runs 16 residues. Germline values: CDR1 MNHEY, CDR2 SMNVEV (reference sequence). V lost 6 bases and J 4 bases, leaving 21 bases between the germline ends. CDR3 sequence reads: CASSRLRSDTLYGYTF. CDR3 DNA sequence: TGTGCCAGCAGCCGCCTTCGTTCCGACACCCTCTATGGCTACACCTTC.

This clone was recorded once. This rearrangement joins TRBV7-3 to TRBJ1-1; D may be TRBD1 (6 bases). Germline V lookup: CDR1 SGHTA, CDR2 FQGTGA. The V end lost 5 bases, the J end lost 2 bases, and 9 bases lay between the germline ends. The CDR3 runs 13 residues. CDR3 amino acids: CASSRQANTEAFF. Here the CDR3 DNA reads TGTGCCAGCAGCCGACAGGCCAACACTGAAGCTTTCTTT.

The chain has TRBV10-1 and TRBJ2-7; 8 bases are a match to TRBD1. CDR1 and CDR2 from the germline V gene are WNHNN and SYGVQD (reference sequence). The V gene end was trimmed by 8 bases and the J gene end by 2 bases; junction bases not matched to a gene: 11. The CDR3 loop spans 15 amino acids. The CDR3 DNA reads TGCGCCAGCCCGGGACAGGCGGTTTTCGCCTACGAGCAGTACTTC. Its translation: CASPGQAVFAYEQYF.

The chain joins TRBV10-3 to TRBJ2-2; D is perhaps TRBD2 (6 bases). The CDR3 length is 14 residues. Germline CDR1 ENHRY, CDR2 SYGVKD. Trimming shortened V by 6 bases and J by 1 base, and 9 bases separated the two germline ends. The CDR3 region has the DNA TGTGCCATCAGGGAGGGAGAGAACACCGGGGAGCTGTTTTTT. Translated: CAIREGENTGELFF.

The chain is built from TRBV7-9 and TRBJ2-7, with D possibly TRBD2 on 6 matching bases. The CDR3 contains 14 residues. Trimming removed 4 bases from V and 4 bases from J, with 14 bases in between. Germline V gives CDR1 SEHNR, CDR2 FQNEAQ (reference sequence). CDR3 coding DNA: TGTGCCAGCAGCTCCGGAGGGGTGTCGTACGAGCAGTACTTC. Translation: CASSSGGVSYEQYF.

This CDR3 reads CASSFARANYGYTF. The DNA of the CDR3 is TGTGCCAGCAGTTTTGCCCGCGCTAACTATGGCTACACCTTC. This chain joins TRBV27 and TRBJ1-2; no clear D gene. The V gene's germline CDR1 is MNHEY and CDR2 SMNVEV (reference sequence). V was cut by 3 bases and J by 0 bases, with 8 bases left in between. This CDR3 is built from 14 residues.

The J gene is TRBJ1-5, the V gene TRBV1. TRBV1 is recorded as a pseudogene. CDR3 length equals 18 residues. This CDR3 reads CTSSQEGERQYSNQPQHF. In DNA form, the CDR3 reads TGCACCAGCAGCCAAGAGGGAGAACGGCAATATAGCAATCAGCCCCAGCATTTT.

The CDR3 coding sequence is TGTGCCAGTAGTATTGGTTTGGCACCCTACGAGCAGTACTTC. Encoded protein: CASSIGLAPYEQYF. The J gene is TRBJ2-7, the V gene TRBV19, with D unresolved. CDR3 size: 14 residues. Germline assignment: CDR1 LNHDA and CDR2 SQIVND (reference sequence). The V end was cut by 3 bases, the J end by 2 bases, with 11 bases between.